Sequencing of this T cell receptor beta chain was carried out in a study of blood T cells in healthy people across ages. As for the study in general: In model experiments, template switching was able to capture about one barcoded beta molecule for every two T cells that were present.

A sample-barcoded 5' primer and a J-beta primer mix were used in a second PCR of about 7 to 12 cycles. Each of the cDNA molecules was tagged by a template-switch adaptor with 12 random nucleotides. From the 5' RACE reads, TCRdb called clonotypes with MiXCR, one entry per CDR3 protein. The sample yields around 1.5 million distinct CDR3 sequences, about 35% seen once. This clonotype has only a few counts. Trimming left V 5 bases short and J 4 bases short, with 11 bases between. Germline V gene data show CDR1 as ENHRY and CDR2 as SYGVKD. This CDR3 has 13 amino acids. The sample taken for sequencing was blood. The TCR comes from a woman between 25 and 40 years old in good health. The chain combines TRBV10-3 with TRBJ1-1, with D hard to call. The CDR3 is CAISSDRRTEAFF. The CDR3 nucleotides are TGTGCCATCAGTTCAGACCGGCGCACTGAAGCTTTCTTT.